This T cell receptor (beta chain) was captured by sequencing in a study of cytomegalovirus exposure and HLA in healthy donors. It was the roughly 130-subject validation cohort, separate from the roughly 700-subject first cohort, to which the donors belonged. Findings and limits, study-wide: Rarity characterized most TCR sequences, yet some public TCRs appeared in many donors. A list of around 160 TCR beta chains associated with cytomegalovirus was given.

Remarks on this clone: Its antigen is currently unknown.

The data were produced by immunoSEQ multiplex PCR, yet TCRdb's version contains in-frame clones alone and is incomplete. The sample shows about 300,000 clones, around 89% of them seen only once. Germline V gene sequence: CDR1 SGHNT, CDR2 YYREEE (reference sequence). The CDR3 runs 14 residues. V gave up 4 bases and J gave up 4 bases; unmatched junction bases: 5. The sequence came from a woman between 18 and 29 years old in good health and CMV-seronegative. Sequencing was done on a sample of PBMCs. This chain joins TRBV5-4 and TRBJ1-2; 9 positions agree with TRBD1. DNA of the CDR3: TGTGCCAGCAGCCAACAGGGGGCGAGCTATGGCTACACCTTC. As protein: CASSQQGASYGYTF.